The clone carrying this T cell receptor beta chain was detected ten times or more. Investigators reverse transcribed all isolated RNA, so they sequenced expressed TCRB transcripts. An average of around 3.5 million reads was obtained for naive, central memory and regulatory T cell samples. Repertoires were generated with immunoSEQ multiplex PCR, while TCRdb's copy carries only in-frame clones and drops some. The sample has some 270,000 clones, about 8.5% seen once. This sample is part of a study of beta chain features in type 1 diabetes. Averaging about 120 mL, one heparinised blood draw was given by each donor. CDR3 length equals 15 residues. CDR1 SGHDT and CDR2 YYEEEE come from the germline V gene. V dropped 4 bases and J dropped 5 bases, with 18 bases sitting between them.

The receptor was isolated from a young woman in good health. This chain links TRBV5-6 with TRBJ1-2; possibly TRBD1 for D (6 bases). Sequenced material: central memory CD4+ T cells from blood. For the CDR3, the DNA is TGTGCCAGCAGCGTATCAGGGGCTATACTATATGGCTACACCTTC. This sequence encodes CASSVSGAILYGYTF.